The sample holds one count of the clone carrying this T cell receptor beta chain. Its antigen is not identified. The record originates from a study of cytomegalovirus exposure and HLA in healthy donors. Study-wide context: About 200 million T cells yielded some 120 million unique TCR beta sequences in earlier analysis. General observations from the study: Fewer N-insertions than the roughly 700-donor mean were reportedly shown by an Asian-associated ancestry cluster in a later analysis. HLA-A and HLA-B allele assignments for most subjects were reportedly predicted accurately using TCR beta sequences. In a later analysis, roughly 17,000 TCR beta sequences were associated with HLA alleles at 0.05 false discovery rate.

This CDR3 has 13 amino acids. Germline V gene sequence: CDR1 SGHNT, CDR2 YYREEE (reference sequence). Trimming shortened V by 4 bases and J by 5 bases, and 12 bases separated the two germline ends. The PCR ran on 60 Vbeta and 13 Jbeta primers. This table comes from immunoSEQ multiplex PCR, and its TCRdb copy is limited to in-frame clones, with some not included. The sample has around 120,000 clones, under 85% seen once. Sequences were obtained from PBMCs. This chain uses TRBV5-4 with TRBJ2-5; either TRBD1 or TRBD2 may fit D (6 bases each). The sequence derives from a boy aged 5-17 years in good health and CMV-seronegative. In DNA form, the CDR3 reads TGTGCCAGCAGCCTGGGGGGCGCGGAGACCCAGTACTTC. Amino acid sequence: CASSLGGAETQYF. Full variable domain (outside the CDR3, taken from reference TRBV5-4 and TRBJ2-5): ETGVTQSPTHLIKTRGQQVTLRCSSQSGHNTVSWYQQALGQGPQFIFQYYREEENGRGNFPPRFSGLQFPNYSSELNVNALELDDSALYLCASSLGGAETQYFGPGTRLLVL.